This TCR beta chain was sequenced in a study of neurological immune-mediated disorders. This clonotype was detected many times. Germline loops: CDR1 SGHRS, CDR2 YFSETQ. V lost 1 base to trimming and J lost 0 bases, with 5 bases between them. There are 13 residues in the CDR3. The authors produced cDNA by 5'RACE using 10-nucleotide random UMIs. TCRdb recomputed calls from the 5' RACE reads with MiXCR, one row per CDR3 protein. There are about 48,000 distinct CDR3 sequences in the sample; 9% to 12% occur only once, and 21% lies in the top ten. This TCR came from a middle-aged woman with HTLV-1-associated myelopathy (HAM/TSP). The rearrangement uses TRBV5-1 and TRBJ2-7; D is unresolved. Sequenced material: PBMCs. The CDR3 sequence: CASSLPSSYEQYF. For the CDR3, the DNA is TGCGCCAGCAGCTTGCCGAGCTCCTACGAGCAGTACTTC. Based on the CDR3 plus reference TRBV5-1 and TRBJ2-7, the full variable domain is KAGVTQTPRYLIKTRGQQVTLSCSPISGHRSVSWYQQTPGQGLQFLFEYFSETQRNKGNFPGRFSGRQFSNSRSEMNVSTLELGDSALYLCASSLPSSYEQYFGPGTRLTVT.